This TCR beta chain was identified in a study of cytomegalovirus exposure and HLA in healthy donors. PCR used 60 Vbeta primers and 13 Jbeta primers. The table came from immunoSEQ multiplex PCR; TCRdb's copy has only in-frame clones and leaves some out. The data hold approximately 150,000 clones, with approximately 84% observed a single time. There are a few counts of this clone. Its antigen is still unknown. Regarding the study as a whole: Most TCR sequences were uncommon, yet certain public TCRs appeared in many donors. One variant, a missense change in DCLRE1C, was linked in a later analysis to TCR beta V- and J-gene trimming.

Material: PBMCs. The receptor comes from a woman aged 60 to 75 in good health and CMV-seropositive.

In DNA form, the CDR3 reads TGTGCCAGCGGAGGAGGTGTCGGGGAGCTGTTTTTT. This codes for CASGGGVGELFF. The genes are TRBV28 and TRBJ2-2, with D perhaps matching TRBD2 (5 bases). The CDR3 totals 12 residues. The germline V and J ends were trimmed by 8 bases and 7 bases, with 11 bases remaining between them. Germline V gene data show CDR1 as MDHEN and CDR2 as SYDVKM.